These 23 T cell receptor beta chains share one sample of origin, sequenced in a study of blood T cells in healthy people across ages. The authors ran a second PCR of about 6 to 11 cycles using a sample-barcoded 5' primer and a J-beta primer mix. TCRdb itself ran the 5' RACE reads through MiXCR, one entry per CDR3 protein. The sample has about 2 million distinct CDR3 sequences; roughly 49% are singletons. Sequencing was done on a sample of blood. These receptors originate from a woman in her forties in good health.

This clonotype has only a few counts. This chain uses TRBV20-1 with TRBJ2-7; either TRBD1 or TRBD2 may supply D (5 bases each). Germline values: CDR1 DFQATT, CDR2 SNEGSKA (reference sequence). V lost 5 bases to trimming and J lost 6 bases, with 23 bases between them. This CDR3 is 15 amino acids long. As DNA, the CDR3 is TGCAGTGCTTGCCCCCGGACTCCCCAGGGATGCGAGCAGTACTTC. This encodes CSACPRTPQGCEQYF.

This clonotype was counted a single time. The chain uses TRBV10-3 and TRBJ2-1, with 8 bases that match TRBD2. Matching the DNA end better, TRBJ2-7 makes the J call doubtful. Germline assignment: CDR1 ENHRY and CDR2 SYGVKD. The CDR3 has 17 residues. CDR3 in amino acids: CAISESSRGGSYNEQYF. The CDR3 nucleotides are TGTGCCATCAGTGAGTCCTCCCGGGGGGGCTCCTACAATGAGCAGTACTTC.

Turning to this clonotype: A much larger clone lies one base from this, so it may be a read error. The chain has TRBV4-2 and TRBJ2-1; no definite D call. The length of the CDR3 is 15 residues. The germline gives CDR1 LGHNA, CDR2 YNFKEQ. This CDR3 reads CASGQELSSYNEQFF. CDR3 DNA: TGTGCCAGCGGCCAAGAGTTGAGCTCCTACAATGAGCAGTTCTTC.

For the CDR3, the DNA is TGTGCCAGCAGACCTACGACAGCTAACTATGGCTACACCTTC. This codes for CASRPTTANYGYTF. This chain links TRBV12-3 or TRBV12-4 with TRBJ1-2; perhaps TRBD1 as D (5 bases). V lost 6 bases and J lost 0, with 11 bases in between. This CDR3 contains 14 residues.

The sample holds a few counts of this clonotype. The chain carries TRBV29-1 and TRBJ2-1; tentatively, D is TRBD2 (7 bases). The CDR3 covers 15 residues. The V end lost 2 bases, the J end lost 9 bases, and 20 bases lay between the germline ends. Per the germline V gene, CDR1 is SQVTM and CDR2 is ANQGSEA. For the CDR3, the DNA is TGCAGCGTTGAATTTCGGGGGGCGGCGTGGGGTGAGCAGTTCTTC. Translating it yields CSVEFRGAAWGEQFF.

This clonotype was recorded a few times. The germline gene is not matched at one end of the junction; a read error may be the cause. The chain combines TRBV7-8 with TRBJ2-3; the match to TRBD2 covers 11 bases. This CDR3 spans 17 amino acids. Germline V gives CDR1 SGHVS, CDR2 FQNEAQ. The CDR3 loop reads CASSLGTSGFSTDTQYF. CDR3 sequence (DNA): TGTGCCAGCAGCTTAGGGACTAGCGGGTTCAGCACGGATACGCAGTATTTT.

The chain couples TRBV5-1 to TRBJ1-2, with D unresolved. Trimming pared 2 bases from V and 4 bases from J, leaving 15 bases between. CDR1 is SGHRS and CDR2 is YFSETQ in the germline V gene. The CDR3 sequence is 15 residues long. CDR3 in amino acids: CASSFQTQPGYGYTF. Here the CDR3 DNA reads TGCGCCAGCAGCTTCCAGACTCAACCGGGCTATGGCTACACCTTC.

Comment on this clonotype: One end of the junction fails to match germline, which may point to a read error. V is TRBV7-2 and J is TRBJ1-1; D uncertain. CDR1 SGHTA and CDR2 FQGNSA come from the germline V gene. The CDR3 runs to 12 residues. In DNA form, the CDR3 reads TGTGCCAGCGGCTTAAGTCGTCAGGAAGCTTTCTTT. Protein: CASGLSRQEAFF.

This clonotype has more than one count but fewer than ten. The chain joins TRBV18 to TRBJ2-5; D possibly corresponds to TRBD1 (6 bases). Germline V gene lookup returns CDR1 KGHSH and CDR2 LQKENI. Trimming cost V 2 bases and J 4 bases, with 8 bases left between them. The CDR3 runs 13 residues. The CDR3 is CASSPVQGETQYF. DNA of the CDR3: TGTGCCAGCTCACCAGTACAGGGAGAGACCCAGTACTTC.

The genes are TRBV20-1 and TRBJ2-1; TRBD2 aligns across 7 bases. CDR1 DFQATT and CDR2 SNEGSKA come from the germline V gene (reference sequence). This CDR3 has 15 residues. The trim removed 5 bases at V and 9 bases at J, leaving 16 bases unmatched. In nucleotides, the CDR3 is TGCAGTGCTCCCGACGGGGGGAGCTACAATTGTGAGCAGTTCTTC. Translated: CSAPDGGSYNCEQFF.

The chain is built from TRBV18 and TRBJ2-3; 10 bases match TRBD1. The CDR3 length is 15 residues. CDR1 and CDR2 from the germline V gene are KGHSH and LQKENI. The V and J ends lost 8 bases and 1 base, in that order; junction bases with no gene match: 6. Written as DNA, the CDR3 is TGTGCCAGCCCACTCGGGACAGGGGGCACAGATACGCAGTATTTT. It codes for CASPLGTGGTDTQYF.

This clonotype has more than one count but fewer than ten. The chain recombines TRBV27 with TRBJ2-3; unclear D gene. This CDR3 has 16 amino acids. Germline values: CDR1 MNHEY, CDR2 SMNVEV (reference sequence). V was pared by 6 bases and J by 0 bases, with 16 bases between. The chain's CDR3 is CASSRTGGASTDTQYF. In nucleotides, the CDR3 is TGTGCCAGCAGCCGTACTGGCGGTGCTAGCACAGATACGCAGTATTTT.

CDR3: CASSVVLRNTEAFF. The CDR3 DNA reads as TGTGCCAGCAGCGTAGTACTTAGGAACACTGAAGCTTTCTTT. The rearrangement joins TRBV9 to TRBJ1-1; D is uncertain. This CDR3 contains 14 residues. V lost 0 bases and J lost 1, with 7 bases in between. The germline CDR1 and CDR2 sequences are SGDLS and YYNGEE.

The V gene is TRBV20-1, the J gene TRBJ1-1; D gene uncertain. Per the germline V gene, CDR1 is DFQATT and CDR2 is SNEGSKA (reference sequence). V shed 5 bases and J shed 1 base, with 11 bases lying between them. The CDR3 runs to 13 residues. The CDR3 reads CSARTAWNTEAFF. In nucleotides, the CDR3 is TGCAGTGCTCGGACCGCCTGGAACACTGAAGCTTTCTTT.

This CDR3 is CASSFRGPDNYGYTF. The CDR3 DNA is TGCGCCAGCAGCTTTAGGGGGCCGGATAACTATGGCTACACCTTC. The gene calls are TRBV5-1 and TRBJ1-2; 7 bases fit TRBD1. Trimming at V came to 2 bases and at J to 1 base, leaving 5 bases not matched to a gene. The CDR3 consists of 15 residues. Germline CDR1 is SGHRS and CDR2 is YFSETQ.

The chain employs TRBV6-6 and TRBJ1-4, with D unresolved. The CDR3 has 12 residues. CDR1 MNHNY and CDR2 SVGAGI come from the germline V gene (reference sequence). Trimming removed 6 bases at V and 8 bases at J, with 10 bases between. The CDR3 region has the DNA TGTGCCAGCAGGACCTCCGGGGAAAAACTGTTTTTT. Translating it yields CASRTSGEKLFF.

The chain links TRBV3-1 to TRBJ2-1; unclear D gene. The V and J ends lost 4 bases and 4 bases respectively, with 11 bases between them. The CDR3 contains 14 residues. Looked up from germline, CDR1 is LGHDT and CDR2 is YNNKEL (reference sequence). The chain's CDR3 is CASSPSWGYNEQFF. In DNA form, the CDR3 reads TGTGCCAGCAGCCCCTCGTGGGGATACAATGAGCAGTTCTTC.

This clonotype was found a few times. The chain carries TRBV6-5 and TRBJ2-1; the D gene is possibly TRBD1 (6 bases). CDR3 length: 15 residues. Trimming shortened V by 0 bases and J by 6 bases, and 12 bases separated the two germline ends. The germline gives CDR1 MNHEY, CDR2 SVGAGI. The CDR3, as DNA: TGTGCCAGCAGTTACTCGGCAGGGGCGTTCAATGAGCAGTTCTTC. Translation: CASSYSAGAFNEQFF.

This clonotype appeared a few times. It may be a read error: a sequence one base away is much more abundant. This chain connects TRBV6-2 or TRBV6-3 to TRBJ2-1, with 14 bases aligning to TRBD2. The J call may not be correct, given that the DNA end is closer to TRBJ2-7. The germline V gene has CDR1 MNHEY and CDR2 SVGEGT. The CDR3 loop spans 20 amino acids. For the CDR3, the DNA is TGTGCCAGCAGTTACTCGGAGGGACTAGCGGGGGCCGTCTCCTACAATGAGCAGTACTTC. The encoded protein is CASSYSEGLAGAVSYNEQYF.

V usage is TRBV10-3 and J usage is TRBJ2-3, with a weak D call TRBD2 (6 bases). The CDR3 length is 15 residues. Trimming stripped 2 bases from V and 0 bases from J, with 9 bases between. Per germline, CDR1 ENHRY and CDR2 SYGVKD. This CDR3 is CAISEGGYSTDTQYF. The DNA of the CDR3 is TGTGCCATCAGTGAGGGAGGGTATAGCACAGATACGCAGTATTTT.

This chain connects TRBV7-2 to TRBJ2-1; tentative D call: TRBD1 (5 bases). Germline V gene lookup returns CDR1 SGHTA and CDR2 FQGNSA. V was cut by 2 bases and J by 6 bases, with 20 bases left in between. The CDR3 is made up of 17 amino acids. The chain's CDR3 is CASSLNQGLKSRNEQFF. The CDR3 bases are TGTGCCAGCAGCTTAAATCAGGGCCTTAAGTCGCGCAATGAGCAGTTCTTC.

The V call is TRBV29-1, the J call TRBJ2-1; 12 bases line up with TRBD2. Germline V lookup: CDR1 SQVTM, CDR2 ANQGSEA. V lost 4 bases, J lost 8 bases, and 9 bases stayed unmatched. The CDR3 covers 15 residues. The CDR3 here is CSVVETSGGVDEQFF. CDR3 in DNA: TGCAGCGTTGTAGAGACTAGCGGGGGTGTGGATGAGCAGTTCTTC.

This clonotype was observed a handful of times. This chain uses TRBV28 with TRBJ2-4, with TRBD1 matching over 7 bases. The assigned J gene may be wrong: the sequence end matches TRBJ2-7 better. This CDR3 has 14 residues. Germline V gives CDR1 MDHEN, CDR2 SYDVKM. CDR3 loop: CASSYAGGPYEQYF. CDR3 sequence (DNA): TGTGCCAGCAGTTACGCAGGGGGACCCTACGAGCAGTACTTC.